This T cell receptor (beta chain) was identified in a study of cytomegalovirus exposure and HLA in healthy donors. Turning to the study itself: The roughly 100 million unique TCR beta sequences, from 150 million to 200 million T cells, were found by an earlier analysis.

Donors in the study were healthy people who gave bone marrow. Notes on this clone: Its specificity is not known.

The PCR ran on 60 Vbeta and 13 Jbeta primers. Assay used: immunoSEQ multiplex PCR; TCRdb lists only in-frame clones, some missing. Seen here are hundreds of thousands of clones, about 83% observed once, and the top ten hold about 1.4%. Study results and caveats: In a later analysis, a genetic analysis reported fewer productive-TCR N-insertions in an Asian-associated ancestry cluster than the cohort average.

CDR3 length: 19 amino acids. Germline assignment: CDR1 LGHNA and CDR2 YSLEER. The ends were cut back, 0 bases at V and 3 bases at J, with 21 bases in the middle. This chain links TRBV4-3 with TRBJ2-1; the D gene is possibly TRBD2 (6 bases). Sequencing was performed on PBMCs. The source of this sequence is a girl aged 10 to 17 in good health and CMV-seronegative. The CDR3 DNA is TGCGCCAGCAGCCAAGATCTTCAACGGGAGCTTTCGGGCTACAATGAGCAGTTCTTC. Its protein is CASSQDLQRELSGYNEQFF.